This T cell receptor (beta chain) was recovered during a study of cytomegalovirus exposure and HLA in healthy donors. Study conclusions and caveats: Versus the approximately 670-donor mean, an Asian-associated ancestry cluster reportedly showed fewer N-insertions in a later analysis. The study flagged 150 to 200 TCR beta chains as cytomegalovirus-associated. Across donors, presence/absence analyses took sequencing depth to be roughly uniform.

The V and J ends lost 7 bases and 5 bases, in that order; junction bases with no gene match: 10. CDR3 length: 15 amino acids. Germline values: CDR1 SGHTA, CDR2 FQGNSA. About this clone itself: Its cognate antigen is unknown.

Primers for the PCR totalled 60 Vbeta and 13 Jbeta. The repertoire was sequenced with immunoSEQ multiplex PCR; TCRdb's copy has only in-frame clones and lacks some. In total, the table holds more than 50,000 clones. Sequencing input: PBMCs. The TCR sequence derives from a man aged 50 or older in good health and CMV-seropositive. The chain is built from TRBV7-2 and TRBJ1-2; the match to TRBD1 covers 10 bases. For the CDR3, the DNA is TGTGCCAGCACTATTCCCGGGACAGGGGAATATGGCTACACCTTC. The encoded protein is CASTIPGTGEYGYTF.